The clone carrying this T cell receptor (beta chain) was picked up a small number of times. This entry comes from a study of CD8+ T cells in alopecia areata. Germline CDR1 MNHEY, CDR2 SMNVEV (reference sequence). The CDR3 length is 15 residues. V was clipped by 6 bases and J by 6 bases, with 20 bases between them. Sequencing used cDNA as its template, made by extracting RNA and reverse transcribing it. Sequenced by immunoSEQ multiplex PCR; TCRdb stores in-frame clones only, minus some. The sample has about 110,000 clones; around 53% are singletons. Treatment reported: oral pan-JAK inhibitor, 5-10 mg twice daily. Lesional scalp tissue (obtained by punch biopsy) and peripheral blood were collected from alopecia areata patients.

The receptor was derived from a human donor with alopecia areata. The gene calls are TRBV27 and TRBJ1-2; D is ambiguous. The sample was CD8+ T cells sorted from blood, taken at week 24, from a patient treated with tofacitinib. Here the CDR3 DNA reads TGTGCCAGCAGCCAAATGCCCGACGGACCGAATGGCTACACCTTC. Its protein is CASSQMPDGPNGYTF.